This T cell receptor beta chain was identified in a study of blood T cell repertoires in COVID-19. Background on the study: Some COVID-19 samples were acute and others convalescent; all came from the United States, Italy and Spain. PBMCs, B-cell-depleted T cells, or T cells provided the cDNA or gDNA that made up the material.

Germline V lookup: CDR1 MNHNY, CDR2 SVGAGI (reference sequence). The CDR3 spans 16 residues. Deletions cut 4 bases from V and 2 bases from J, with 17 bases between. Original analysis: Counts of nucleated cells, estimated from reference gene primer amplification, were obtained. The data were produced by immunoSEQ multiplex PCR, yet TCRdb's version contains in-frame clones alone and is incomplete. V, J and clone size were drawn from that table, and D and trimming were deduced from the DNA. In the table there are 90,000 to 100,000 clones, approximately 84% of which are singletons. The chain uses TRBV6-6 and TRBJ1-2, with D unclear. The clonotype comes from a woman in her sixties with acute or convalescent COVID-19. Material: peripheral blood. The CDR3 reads CASSFPPTSGNYGYTF. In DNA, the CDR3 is TGTGCCAGCAGTTTTCCCCCTACTAGCGGCAACTATGGCTACACCTTC.